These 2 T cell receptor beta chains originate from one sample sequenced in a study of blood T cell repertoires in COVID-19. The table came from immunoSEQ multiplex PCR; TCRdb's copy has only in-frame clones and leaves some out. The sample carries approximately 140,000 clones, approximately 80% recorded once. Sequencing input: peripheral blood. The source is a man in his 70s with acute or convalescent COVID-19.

CDR3 nucleotide sequence: TGTGCCAGCAGTTACCTAGGACAGGGGGGCCAGCAGTACTTC. Translating gives CASSYLGQGGQQYF. This chain uses TRBV6-5 with TRBJ2-7, with 10 bases lining up with TRBD1. In germline, CDR1 is MNHEY, CDR2 SVGAGI. This CDR3 is built from 14 residues. Trimming cost V 2 bases and J 8 bases; bases outside gene matches: 6.

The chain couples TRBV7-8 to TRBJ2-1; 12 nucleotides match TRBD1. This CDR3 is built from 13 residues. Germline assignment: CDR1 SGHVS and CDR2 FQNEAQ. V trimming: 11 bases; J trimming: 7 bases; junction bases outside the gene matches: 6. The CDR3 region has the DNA TGTGCCTGCCGGGACAGGGGGCGGAATGAGCAGTTCTTC. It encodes CACRDRGRNEQFF.